The clone carrying this T cell receptor beta chain came up a few times. This record belongs to a study of blood T cells in healthy people across ages. Germline V gives CDR1 SQVTM, CDR2 ANQGSEA. Trimming left V 7 bases short and J 1 base short, with 8 bases between. The CDR3 has 12 amino acids. For the second PCR, which ran for 7 to 11 cycles, a sample-barcoded 5' primer and a J-beta primer mix were used. TCRdb re-called the 5' RACE reads with MiXCR, one entry per CDR3 protein. Of under 950,000 distinct CDR3 sequences in the sample, around a fifth were seen once. The gene calls are TRBV29-1 and TRBJ1-3; D gene ambiguous. This TCR was recovered from a man in his sixties or seventies in good health. The sequencing input was blood. CDR3 nucleotides: TGCAGCGCTGGGAGGTCTGGAAACACCATATATTTT. Its protein is CSAGRSGNTIYF.